The T cell receptor beta chain under discussion was sequenced for a study of blood T cell repertoires in COVID-19. Study summary: Both acute and convalescent COVID-19 samples were obtained from the United States, Italy and Spain. From T cells, B-cell-depleted T cells, or PBMCs came the material, which was cDNA or gDNA.

Original methodology: Using reference gene primer amplification, nucleated cell counts were estimated. The repertoire was sequenced with immunoSEQ multiplex PCR; TCRdb's copy has only in-frame clones and lacks some. D and trimming come from the DNA, and the V and J calls and clone size come from that table. The data contain fewer than 110,000 clones, roughly 89% of them singletons. The CDR3 covers 12 residues. Germline lookup yields CDR1 KGHSH and CDR2 LQKENI. Trimming took 6 bases from V and 6 from J, leaving 10 bases between them. This receptor was identified in a woman aged 80 or older in a cohort sampled during active COVID-19. The rearrangement uses TRBV18 and TRBJ2-3; D remains ambiguous. The sample was peripheral blood. The CDR3 DNA reads as TGTGCCAGCTCCCTGGCTCCGGATACGCAGTATTTT. Translating it yields CASSLAPDTQYF.